This T cell receptor beta chain was sequenced in a study of human T cells and chemical hapten exposure. This CDR3 region has 15 residues. V lost 5 bases and J lost 7; bases outside the gene matches: 9. From germline, CDR1 is MNHEY and CDR2 SVGAGI. The study's findings and limits: The study found expanded TCRs formed significantly more large CDR3 similarity clusters than controls. Patch test score rose with PT1 expanded TCR count, significant at thresholds 8, 16 and 32, not 4.

TCRdb recomputed calls from the RACE reads with MiXCR, one row per CDR3 protein. The table lists more than 90,000 distinct CDR3 sequences, over 10% of them singletons, with 2.5% to 4% in the top ten. The table lists this clonotype with many counts. Its antigen is currently unknown. Time point here: patch test 2, 6 weeks after DPC sensitization. Treatment specified: therapeutic diphenylcyclopropenone sensitization with weekly scalp DPC. Alopecia patients between 18 and 70 years old and suitable for DPC were used as donors. The chain links TRBV6-5 to TRBJ1-4, with 8 bases fitting TRBD1. Source: whole blood, taken in connection with sensitization to the hapten diphenylcyclopropenone (DPC). This TCR derives from a woman aged 40-49 years with alopecia areata. Some clones in this sample may be carry-over from other donors' samples. The CDR3 sequence is CASSRPGGIGEKLFF. The CDR3 bases are TGTGCCAGCAGTCGGCCAGGGGGCATCGGTGAAAAACTGTTTTTT.